This passage covers 10 T cell receptor beta chains from one sample sequenced in a study of shared clonotypes between healthy human individuals. The data were produced by immunoSEQ multiplex PCR, yet TCRdb's version contains in-frame clones alone and is incomplete. The sample holds around 2,000,000 clones, 95% seen once. Sequencing was done on a sample of naive CD4+ T cells sorted from blood. Subset in this sample: CD45RA+ positively selected. These receptors originate from a young man in good health.

The chain joins TRBV5-1 to TRBJ1-3; TRBD1 is a possible D gene (5 bases). V dropped 4 bases and J dropped 2 bases, with 13 bases sitting between them. CDR3 length: 15 amino acids. Germline CDR1 reads SGHRS; CDR2 reads YFSETQ. The CDR3 region has the DNA TGCGCCAGCAGCGCCTCACCGGGACCTGGAAACACCATATATTTT. Translating it yields CASSASPGPGNTIYF.

The genes are TRBV5-4 and TRBJ2-1; 10 bases are a match to TRBD1. This CDR3 contains 15 residues. Trimming removed 3 bases from V and 10 bases from J; junction bases left unmatched: 10. Per the germline V gene, CDR1 is SGHNT and CDR2 is YYREEE (reference sequence). CDR3 bases: TGTGCCAGCAGCTGGGGGACAGGGGCGCTTGGGGAGCAGTTCTTC. It codes for CASSWGTGALGEQFF.

This clone has more than one count but fewer than ten. V is TRBV27 and J is TRBJ1-5; perhaps TRBD1 as D (5 bases). Germline values: CDR1 MNHEY, CDR2 SMNVEV (reference sequence). Trimming shortened V by 7 bases and J by 7 bases, and 11 bases separated the two germline ends. The CDR3 sequence is 12 residues long. The CDR3 reads CASTGRLQPQHF. The CDR3 region has the DNA TGTGCCAGCACAGGGAGACTACAGCCCCAGCATTTT.

The chain carries TRBV6-1 and TRBJ2-2, with 8 bases aligning to TRBD1. With 7 bases clipped from V and 4 bases from J, the junction kept 8 bases outside the gene matches. CDR1 is MNHNS and CDR2 is SASEGT in the germline V gene. The CDR3 is 15 amino acids. The chain's CDR3 is CASIRQGSSTGELFF. CDR3 sequence (DNA): TGTGCCAGCATCAGACAGGGGAGCAGCACCGGGGAGCTGTTTTTT.

The chain recombines TRBV5-1 with TRBJ2-1, with 11 nucleotides matching TRBD2. J lost 5 bases, V lost 0 bases, and 7 bases had no gene match. The CDR3 runs to 17 residues. The germline V gene encodes CDR1 SGHRS and CDR2 YFSETQ. CDR3 DNA: TGCGCCAGCAGCTTGGCATCTAGCGGGGGGCAACACAATGAGCAGTTCTTC. Translating gives CASSLASSGGQHNEQFF.

The chain couples TRBV5-1 to TRBJ1-1; perhaps TRBD1 as D (6 bases). The CDR3 covers 15 residues. Germline V gene sequence: CDR1 SGHRS, CDR2 YFSETQ. Trimming left V 4 bases short and J 0 bases short, with 13 bases between. Written as DNA, the CDR3 is TGCGCCAGCAGCCAAGGACAGTTGATGAACACTGAAGCTTTCTTT. Amino acid sequence: CASSQGQLMNTEAFF.

This clone came up once. A read error is possible here, since a much larger clone lies one base away. This chain connects TRBV27 to TRBJ2-7; no definite D call. The germline CDR1 and CDR2 sequences are MNHEY and SMNVEV (reference sequence). Trimming removed 4 bases at V and 5 bases at J, with 12 bases between. The CDR3 is 13 amino acids. CDR3 sequence: CASSSRQSHEQYF. The CDR3 coding sequence is TGTGCCAGCAGTTCTCGTCAAAGCCACGAGCAGTACTTC.

Written as DNA, the CDR3 is TGTGCCAGCAGCTTAGACGGCTTCACAGATACGCAGTATTTT. Translating gives CASSLDGFTDTQYF. The genes are TRBV7-2 and TRBJ2-3; D is ambiguous. The V end was cut by 1 base, the J end by 2 bases, with 7 bases between. Germline CDR1 reads SGHTA; CDR2 reads FQGNSA. This CDR3 has 14 residues. Using reference TRBV7-2 and TRBJ2-3 for the parts outside the CDR3, the full variable domain is GAGVSQSPSNKVTEKGKDVELRCDPISGHTALYWYRQSLGQGLEFLIYFQGNSAPDKSGLPSDRFSAERTGGSVSTLTIQRTQQEDSAVYLCASSLDGFTDTQYFGPGTRLTVL.

The rearrangement joins TRBV6-5 to TRBJ2-3, with D tentatively TRBD2 (5 bases). This CDR3 has 15 residues. V was pared by 6 bases and J by 2 bases, with 15 bases between. The germline CDR1 and CDR2 sequences are MNHEY and SVGAGI. The CDR3 DNA is TGTGCCAGCAGCCGAGGGCGTATCTCCACAGATACGCAGTATTTT. Protein: CASSRGRISTDTQYF.

The chain links TRBV28 to TRBJ1-1; 9 nucleotides align to TRBD1. V shed 6 bases and J 1 base; nucleotides not matched to a gene: 6. CDR3 length equals 15 residues. Germline values: CDR1 MDHEN, CDR2 SYDVKM. The CDR3 DNA reads as TGTGCCAGCAGGCTGTGGGGACAGGGGAACACTGAAGCTTTCTTT. Translating it yields CASRLWGQGNTEAFF.